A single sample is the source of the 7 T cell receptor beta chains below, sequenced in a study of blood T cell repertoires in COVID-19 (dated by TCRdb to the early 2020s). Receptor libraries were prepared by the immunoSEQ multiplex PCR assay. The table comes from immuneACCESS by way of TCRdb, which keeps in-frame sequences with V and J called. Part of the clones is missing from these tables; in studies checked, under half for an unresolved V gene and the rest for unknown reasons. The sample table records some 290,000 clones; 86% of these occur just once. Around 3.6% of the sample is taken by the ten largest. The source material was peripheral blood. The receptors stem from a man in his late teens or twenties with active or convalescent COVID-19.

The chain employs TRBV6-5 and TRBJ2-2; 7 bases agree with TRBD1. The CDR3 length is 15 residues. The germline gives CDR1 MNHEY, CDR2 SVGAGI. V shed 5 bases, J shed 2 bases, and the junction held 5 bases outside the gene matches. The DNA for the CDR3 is TGTGCCAGCAGTCGGACAGGTGACAACACCGGGGAGCTGTTTTTT. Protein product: CASSRTGDNTGELFF.

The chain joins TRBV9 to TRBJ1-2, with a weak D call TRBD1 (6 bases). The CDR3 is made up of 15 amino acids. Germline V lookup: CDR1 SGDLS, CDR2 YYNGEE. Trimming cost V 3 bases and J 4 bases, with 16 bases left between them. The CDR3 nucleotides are TGTGCCAGCAGCGGAATAACGGAAGGGGGCTATGGCTACACCTTC. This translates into CASSGITEGGYGYTF.

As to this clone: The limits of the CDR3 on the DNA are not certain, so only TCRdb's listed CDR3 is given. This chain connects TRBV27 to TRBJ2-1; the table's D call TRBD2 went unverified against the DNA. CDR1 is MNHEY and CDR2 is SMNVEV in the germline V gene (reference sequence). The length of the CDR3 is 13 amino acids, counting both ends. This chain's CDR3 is CASSTSPAGEQFF.

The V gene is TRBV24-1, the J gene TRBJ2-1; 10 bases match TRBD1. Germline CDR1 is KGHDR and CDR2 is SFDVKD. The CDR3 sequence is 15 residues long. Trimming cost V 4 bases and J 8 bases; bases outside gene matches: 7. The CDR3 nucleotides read TGTGCCACCAGTGACTCAAGGGACAGGGGCGATGAGCAGTTCTTC. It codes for CATSDSRDRGDEQFF.

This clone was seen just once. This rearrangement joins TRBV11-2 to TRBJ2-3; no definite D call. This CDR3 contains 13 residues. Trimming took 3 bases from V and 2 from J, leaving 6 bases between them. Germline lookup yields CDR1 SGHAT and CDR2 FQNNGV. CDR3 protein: CASSFTDTDTQYF. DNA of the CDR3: TGTGCCAGCAGCTTTACAGACACAGATACGCAGTATTTT.

The CDR3 DNA reads TGCGCCGGATATCCAGGGGGGCGGGGCAATCAGCCCCAGCATTTT. Encoded protein: CAGYPGGRGNQPQHF. The V call is TRBV10-1, the J call TRBJ1-5; TRBD1 matches 7 bases. In germline, CDR1 is WNHNN, CDR2 SYGVQD (reference sequence). V trimming: 11 bases; J trimming: 2 bases; junction bases outside the gene matches: 12. The length of the CDR3 is 15 residues.

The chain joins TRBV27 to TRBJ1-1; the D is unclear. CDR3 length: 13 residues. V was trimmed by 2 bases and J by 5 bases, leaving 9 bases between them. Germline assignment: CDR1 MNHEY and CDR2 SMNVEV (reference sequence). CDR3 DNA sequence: TGTGCCAGCAGTTTAATGGTCGCGACTGAAGCTTTCTTT. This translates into CASSLMVATEAFF.